These 9 T cell receptor beta chains share one sample of origin, sequenced in a study of T cell responses to AZD1222 COVID-19 vaccine. This table comes from immunoSEQ multiplex PCR, and its TCRdb copy is limited to in-frame clones, with some not included. Seen here are 100,000 to 150,000 clones, about nine tenths observed once, and the top ten hold about 1.9%. This sample comprised peripheral blood, obtained 28 days after the second AZD1222 dose. The receptors were gathered from an adult who received the AZD1222 COVID-19 vaccine.

This chain joins TRBV12-3 or TRBV12-4 and TRBJ1-3, with unresolved D. The CDR3 sequence is 13 residues long. Between the trimmed V and J ends, which lost 2 bases and 4 bases, there was a span of 6 bases. The CDR3 bases are TGTGCCAGCAGTTTACAGGTGGGAAACACCATATATTTT. This sequence encodes CASSLQVGNTIYF.

This chain joins TRBV7-9 and TRBJ1-1; possible D gene TRBD1, 5 bases. Looked up from germline, CDR1 is SEHNR and CDR2 is FQNEAQ (reference sequence). V was pared by 0 bases and J by 0 bases, with 8 bases between. The CDR3 extends over 15 amino acids. CDR3 sequence reads: CASSLAIGVNTEAFF. Here the CDR3 DNA reads TGTGCCAGCAGCTTAGCCATAGGGGTGAACACTGAAGCTTTCTTT.

This sequence joins TRBV27 and TRBJ2-7; 7 bases align to TRBD1. Germline lookup yields CDR1 MNHEY and CDR2 SMNVEV (reference sequence). CDR3 size: 14 residues. Trimming removed 4 bases from V and 0 bases from J; junction bases left unmatched: 3. CDR3 sequence reads: CASSSTGSSYEQYF. In nucleotides, the CDR3 is TGTGCCAGCAGTTCGACAGGGAGCTCCTACGAGCAGTACTTC.

The chain joins TRBV28 to TRBJ1-6; D is undetermined. The CDR3 is 14 residues long. Germline CDR1 is MDHEN and CDR2 is SYDVKM. Trimming stripped 3 bases from V and 7 bases from J, with 10 bases between. CDR3 DNA sequence: TGTGCCAGCAGTTTCGGGTCGGAAAATTCACCCCTCCACTTT. Protein sequence: CASSFGSENSPLHF. Combining the CDR3 with reference TRBV28 and TRBJ1-6 gives the whole variable domain DVKVTQSSRYLVKRTGEKVFLECVQDMDHENMFWYRQDPGLGLRLIYFSYDVKMKEKGDIPEGYSVSREKKERFSLILESASTNQTSMYLCASSFGSENSPLHFGNGTRLTVT.

V usage is TRBV7-9 and J usage is TRBJ2-1, with 10 bases matching TRBD2. The CDR3 extends over 16 amino acids. Trimming at V came to 4 bases and at J to 5 bases, leaving 8 bases not matched to a gene. Germline V CDR1 and CDR2: SEHNR, FQNEAQ (reference sequence). The CDR3 protein is CASSSLSGRADNEQFF. The CDR3 region has the DNA TGTGCCAGCAGCTCTCTAAGCGGGAGGGCCGACAATGAGCAGTTCTTC.

This chain uses TRBV6-4 with TRBJ1-6; TRBD1 might be the D (6 bases). Trimming removed 3 bases from V and 6 bases from J, with 15 bases in between. Per germline, CDR1 MRHNA and CDR2 SNTAGT. The CDR3 loop spans 16 amino acids. The CDR3 DNA sequence: TGTGCCAGCAGTGAGACAGGCGATTGGGGTAATTCACCCCTCCACTTT. Its protein product is CASSETGDWGNSPLHF.

CDR3 DNA sequence: TGCGCCAGCAGCCCCAGGGGGCGCTTCCCCTATGGCTACACCTTC. It is translated as CASSPRGRFPYGYTF. The rearrangement links TRBV4-1 to TRBJ1-2; 8 nucleotides agree with TRBD1. From germline, CDR1 is MGHRA and CDR2 YSYEKL. V was pared by 4 bases and J by 4 bases, with 8 bases of the junction left unmatched. This CDR3 has 15 amino acids.

This clone was observed a single time. At one of its ends the junction is not consistent with the germline gene, which may arise from a read error. The chain combines TRBV7-7 with TRBJ1-1, with D possibly matching TRBD1 (5 bases). Germline V gene data show CDR1 as SSHAT and CDR2 as FNYEAQ (reference sequence). This CDR3 region has 14 residues. The CDR3 protein is CASSPQASSTEAFF. CDR3 coding DNA: TGTGCTAGCAGCCCACAGGCGTCGAGCACTGAAGCTTTCTTT. Filled out from reference TRBV7-7 and TRBJ1-1, the complete variable domain reads GAGVSQSPRYKVTKRGQDVTLRCDPISSHATLYWYQQALGQGPEFLTYFNYEAQPDKSGLPSDRFSAERPEGSISTLTIQRTEQRDSAMYRCASSPQASSTEAFFGQGTRLTVV.

The rearrangement links TRBV19 to TRBJ1-2; weak D call: TRBD1 (5 bases). CDR1 is LNHDA, CDR2 SQIVND, per germline (reference sequence). This CDR3 region has 12 residues. Trimming stripped 7 bases from V and 5 bases from J, with 11 bases between. The CDR3 DNA sequence: TGTGCCAGTACCCCTGCAGGGTATGGCTACACCTTC. Its protein product is CASTPAGYGYTF. Supplemented by reference TRBV19 and TRBJ1-2, the full variable domain reads DGGITQSPKYLFRKEGQNVTLSCEQNLNHDAMYWYRQDPGQGLRLIYYSQIVNDFQKGDIAEGYSVSREKKESFPLTVTSAQKNPTAFYLCASTPAGYGYTFGSGTRLTVV.